What follows are 6 T cell receptor beta chains derived from one specimen sequenced in a study of T cell clonality in common variable immunodeficiency. Using immunoSEQ multiplex PCR, the repertoire was profiled, and TCRdb retains in-frame clones only, with some absent. The sample gives 45,000 to 60,000 clones, none seen only once, and the top ten clones hold 5% to 6.5%. The source material was peripheral blood mononuclear cells. The receptors derive from a person aged 18 to 75 in good health.

This clone was seen ten or more times. The sequence runs out 3 residues before the end of the CDR3; the remainder is reconstructed from the germline J gene. This chain connects TRBV7-9 to TRBJ1-4, with 8 positions matching TRBD1. CDR3 length: 15 residues. The germline gives CDR1 SEHNR, CDR2 FQNEAQ (reference sequence). The ends lost 6 bases at V and 2 bases at J; junction bases unmatched: 5. CDR3 protein: CASSYDRGTNEKLFF. The CDR3 bases that were read are TGTGCCAGCAGTTACGACAGGGGTACTAATGAAAAA.

This clone was recorded many times. The read stops 3 residues short of the end of the CDR3; the missing end is completed from the germline J gene. This chain uses TRBV2 with TRBJ1-5; 9 positions match TRBD1. The CDR3 extends over 15 amino acids. V lost 4 bases, J lost 6 bases, and 7 bases stayed unmatched. Germline assignment: CDR1 SNHLY and CDR2 FYNNEI. Partial CDR3 DNA: TGTGCCAGCAGTGGCCCGGGACAGGGAGGTCAGCCC. Its translation is CASSGPGQGGQP. The CDR3 as a whole reads CASSGPGQGGQPQHF.

Only a few counts were recorded for this clone. The read is 3 residues too short to cover the CDR3 end, so that end is filled in from the germline J gene. The rearrangement joins TRBV30 to TRBJ2-4; TRBD1 aligns across 10 bases. This CDR3 comprises 14 residues. Germline V lookup: CDR1 GTSNPN, CDR2 SVGIG (reference sequence). The DNA read from the CDR3 is TGTGCCTGGAGCCTTATGACAGGGGGCTATGGT. Its protein is CAWSLMTGGYG. The full CDR3 sequence reads CAWSLMTGGYGQYF.

This clone was recorded many times. The read halts 3 residues ahead of the CDR3 end, with the missing end drawn from the germline J gene. The rearrangement links TRBV29-1 to TRBJ1-4; 10 bases map to TRBD1. CDR1 and CDR2 from the germline V gene are SQVTM and ANQGSEA. CDR3 length equals 14 residues. Losses at the gene ends were 6 bases for V and 7 bases for J; bases not matched to a gene: 8. The DNA read from the CDR3 is TGCAGCGTCCGACAGGGGGCACTTGGTGAAAAA. This gives the protein CSVRQGALGEK. The CDR3 as a whole reads CSVRQGALGEKLFF.

In this sample, this clone turned up many times. The CDR3 extends 3 residues past the end of the read, so its final part is completed from the germline J gene. The chain uses TRBV4-2 and TRBJ1-4; D call uncertain. Trimming took 2 bases from V and 8 from J, leaving 15 bases between them. The length of the CDR3 is 15 residues. Germline CDR1 LGHNA, CDR2 YNFKEQ. Incomplete CDR3 DNA: TGTGCCAGCAGCCAACGGACTCCATCGAGGGAAAAA. This sequence encodes CASSQRTPSREK. The whole CDR3 reads CASSQRTPSREKLFF.

This clone was observed at least ten times. Read sequence stops 3 residues before the CDR3 end, and the germline J gene provides the missing end. V usage is TRBV29-1 and J usage is TRBJ2-2, with 9 bases identical to TRBD2. Germline loops: CDR1 SQVTM, CDR2 ANQGSEA. This CDR3 comprises 15 residues. CDR3: CSVGGGGAGANVLFF. The part of the CDR3 DNA that was read is TGCAGCGTTGGCGGCGGGGGGGCTGGGGCCAACGTG.